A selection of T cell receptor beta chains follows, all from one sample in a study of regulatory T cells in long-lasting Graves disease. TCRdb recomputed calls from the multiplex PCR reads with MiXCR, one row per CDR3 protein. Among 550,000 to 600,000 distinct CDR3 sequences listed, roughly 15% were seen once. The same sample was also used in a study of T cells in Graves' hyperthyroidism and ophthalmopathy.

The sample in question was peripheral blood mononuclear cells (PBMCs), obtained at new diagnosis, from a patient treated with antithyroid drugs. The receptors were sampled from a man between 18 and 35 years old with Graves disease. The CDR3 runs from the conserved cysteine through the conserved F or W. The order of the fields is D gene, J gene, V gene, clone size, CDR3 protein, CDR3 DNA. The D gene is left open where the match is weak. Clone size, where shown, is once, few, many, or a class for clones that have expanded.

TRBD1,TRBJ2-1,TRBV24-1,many,CATSEPPGQGLSSYNEQFF,TGTGCCACCAGTGAGCCCCCGGGACAGGGATTGAGCTCCTACAATGAGCAGTTCTTC
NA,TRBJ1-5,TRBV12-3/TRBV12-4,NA,CASSSRRGLGQPQHF,TGTGCCAGCAGTTCTCGAAGGGGACTTGGTCAGCCCCAGCATTTT
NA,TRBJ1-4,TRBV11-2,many,CASSPIGGLGGKLFF,TGTGCCAGCAGCCCGATAGGGGGGCTGGGGGGAAAACTGTTTTTT
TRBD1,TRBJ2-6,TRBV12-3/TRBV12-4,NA,CASRQGAPGANVLTF,TGTGCCAGCAGACAGGGGGCACCCGGGGCCAACGTCCTGACTTTC
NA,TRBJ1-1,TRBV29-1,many,CSVEGGDTEAFF,TGCAGCGTCGAGGGCGGCGACACTGAAGCTTTCTTT
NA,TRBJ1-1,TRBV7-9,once,CASGLGSAGNTEAFF,TGTGCCAGCGGATTAGGATCAGCAGGGAACACTGAAGCTTTCTTT
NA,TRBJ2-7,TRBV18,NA,CASSSLDSPSYEQYF,TGTGCCAGCTCATCGCTGGACAGCCCCTCCTACGAGCAGTACTTC
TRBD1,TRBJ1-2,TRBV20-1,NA,CSASLLRGHGYTF,TGCAGTGCTAGTCTCCTCAGGGGGCATGGCTACACCTTC
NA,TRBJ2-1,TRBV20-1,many,CSAGGQSSYNEQFF,TGCAGTGCAGGCGGGCAGAGCTCCTACAATGAGCAGTTCTTC
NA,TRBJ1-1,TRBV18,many,CASSPTDSLGTEAFF,TGTGCCAGCTCACCAACCGACAGTTTGGGCACTGAAGCTTTCTTT
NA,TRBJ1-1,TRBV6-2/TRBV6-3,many,CASSYRQAQNTEAFF,TGTGCCAGCAGTTACCGACAGGCCCAAAACACTGAAGCTTTCTTT
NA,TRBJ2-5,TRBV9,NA,CASSPQSSLGTQYF,TGTGCCAGCAGCCCCCAGTCCTCACTAGGGACCCAGTACTTC
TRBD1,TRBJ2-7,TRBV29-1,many,CSVDGTGGHEQYF,TGCAGCGTTGATGGGACAGGGGGCCACGAGCAGTACTTC